The entry below gives a single T cell receptor (beta chain) sequence along with its context. The antigen is unknown. This entry comes from a study of T-cell memory formation after mild COVID-19. Study details: The TCR clusters were mostly specific to one donor. Whole-study findings and limits: That cross-reactive memory joined was suggested by some responding clones appearing in pre-infection memory.

Libraries for TCRalpha and TCRbeta carried sample barcodes and unique molecular identifiers via 5'RACE. A single record per CDR3 protein comes from TCRdb applying MiXCR to the 5' RACE reads. Of around 200,000 distinct CDR3 sequences in the sample, 20% to 25% were seen once. This receptor was taken from an adult woman who had mild COVID-19 (a few samples of this study predate the infection). Cell type and time point are not known. The sample comprised PBMCs or a T cell subset sorted from them (not recorded which).

CDR3 residues: CASSGLTSNEQFF. Written as DNA, the CDR3 is TGTGCCAGCAGCGGCCTAACTAGTAATGAGCAGTTCTTC. The gene calls are TRBV7-2 and TRBJ2-1; D perhaps matches TRBD2 (5 bases). This CDR3 spans 13 amino acids. Looked up from germline, CDR1 is SGHTA and CDR2 is FQGNSA. Trimming cost V 5 bases and J 7 bases, with 12 bases left between them.